This TCR beta chain appears in the sequencing data of a study of shared clonotypes between healthy human individuals. Study observations and caveats: Shared clonotypes across all four donors exceeded non-shared ones in generation probability. When naive CD4 clonotypes were compared across several donors, approximately 4.9% were shared.

Profiling relied on immunoSEQ multiplex PCR, and the TCRdb table lists in-frame clones only, not all of them. This table holds approximately 2,000,000 clones, 90% to 95% found once. Details on this clone: The antigen remains unidentified.

CD45RO-negative, CCR7-selected cells formed the naive CD8 fraction, which excluded terminally differentiated effector memory CD45RA+ cells. The donors were all Caucasian adults (living in Nashville, Tennessee). The CDR3 consists of 14 residues. J gave up 4 bases and V 6 bases, and 7 bases lay outside the gene matches. Germline V gives CDR1 LNHDA, CDR2 SQIVND (reference sequence). Sequencing was performed on naive CD8+ T cells from PBMCs. The TCR originated in a man younger than 35 in good health. Some clones in this sample may be carry-over from other donors' samples. V is TRBV19 and J is TRBJ1-1; TRBD1 aligns across 8 bases. Here the CDR3 reads CASRQTGVGTEAFF. The DNA of the CDR3 is TGTGCCAGTAGACAGACAGGGGTGGGCACTGAAGCTTTCTTT.